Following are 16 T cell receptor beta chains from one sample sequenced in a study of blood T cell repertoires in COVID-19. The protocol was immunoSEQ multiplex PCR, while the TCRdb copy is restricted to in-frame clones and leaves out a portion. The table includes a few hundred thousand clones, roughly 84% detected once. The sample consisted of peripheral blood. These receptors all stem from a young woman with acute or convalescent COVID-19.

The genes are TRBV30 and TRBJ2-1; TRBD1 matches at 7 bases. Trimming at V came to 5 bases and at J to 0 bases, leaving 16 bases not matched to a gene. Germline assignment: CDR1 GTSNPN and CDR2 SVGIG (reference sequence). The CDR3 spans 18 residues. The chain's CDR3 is CAWLGRRGDSRSYNEQFF. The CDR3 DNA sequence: TGTGCCTGGCTAGGAAGACGAGGGGACAGCCGCTCCTACAATGAGCAGTTCTTC.

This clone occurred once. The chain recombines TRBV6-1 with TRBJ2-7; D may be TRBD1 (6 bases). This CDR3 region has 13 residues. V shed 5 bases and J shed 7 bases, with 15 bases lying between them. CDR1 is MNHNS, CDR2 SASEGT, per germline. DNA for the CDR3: TGTGCCAGCAGTAACCCCGGACAGCCTGAGCAGTACTTC. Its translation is CASSNPGQPEQYF.

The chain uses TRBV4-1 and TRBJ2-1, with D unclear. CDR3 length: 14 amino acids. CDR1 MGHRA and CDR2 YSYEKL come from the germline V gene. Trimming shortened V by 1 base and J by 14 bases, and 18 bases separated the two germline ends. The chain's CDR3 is CASSQGSPASTEFF. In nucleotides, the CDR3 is TGCGCCAGCAGCCAAGGTTCTCCAGCGTCCACCGAGTTCTTC.

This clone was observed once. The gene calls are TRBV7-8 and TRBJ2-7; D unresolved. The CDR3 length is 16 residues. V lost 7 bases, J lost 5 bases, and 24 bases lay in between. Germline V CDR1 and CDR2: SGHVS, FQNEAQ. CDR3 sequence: CASTVRFAAASDEQYF. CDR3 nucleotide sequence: TGTGCCAGCACCGTAAGGTTTGCGGCAGCCAGCGACGAGCAGTACTTC.

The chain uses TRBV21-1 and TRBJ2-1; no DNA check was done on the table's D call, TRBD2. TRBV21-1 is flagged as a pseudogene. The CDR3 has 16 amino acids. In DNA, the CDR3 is TGTGCCAGCAATGGCGGGAGCCCGGCCGTTCACAATGAGCAGTTCTTC. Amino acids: CASNGGSPAVHNEQFF.

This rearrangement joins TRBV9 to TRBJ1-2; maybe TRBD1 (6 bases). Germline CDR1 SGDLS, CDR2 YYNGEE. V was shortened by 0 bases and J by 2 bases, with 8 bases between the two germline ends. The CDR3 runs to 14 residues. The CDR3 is CASSVGQANYGYTF. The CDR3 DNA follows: TGTGCCAGCAGCGTAGGACAGGCGAACTATGGCTACACCTTC. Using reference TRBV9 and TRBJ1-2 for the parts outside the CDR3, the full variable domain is DSGVTQTPKHLITATGQRVTLRCSPRSGDLSVYWYQQSLDQGLQFLIQYYNGEERAKGNILERFSAQQFPDLHSELNLSSLELGDSALYFCASSVGQANYGYTFGSGTRLTVV.

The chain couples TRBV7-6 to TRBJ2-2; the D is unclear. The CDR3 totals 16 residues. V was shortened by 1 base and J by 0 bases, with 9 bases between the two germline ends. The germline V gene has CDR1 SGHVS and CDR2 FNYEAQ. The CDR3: CASSLVVSTNTGELFF. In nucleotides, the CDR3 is TGTGCCAGCAGCTTAGTAGTCTCGACGAACACCGGGGAGCTGTTTTTT.

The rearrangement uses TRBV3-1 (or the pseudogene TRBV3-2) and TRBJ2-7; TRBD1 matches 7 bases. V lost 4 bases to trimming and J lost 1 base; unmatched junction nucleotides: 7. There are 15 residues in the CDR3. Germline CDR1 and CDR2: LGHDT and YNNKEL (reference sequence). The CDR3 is CASSPRQGRSYEQYF. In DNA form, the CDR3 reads TGTGCCAGCAGCCCGCGACAGGGTAGATCCTACGAGCAGTACTTC.

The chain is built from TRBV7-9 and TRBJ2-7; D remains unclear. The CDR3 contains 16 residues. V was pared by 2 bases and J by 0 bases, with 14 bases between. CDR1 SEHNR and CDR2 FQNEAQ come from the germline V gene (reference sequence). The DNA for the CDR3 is TGTGCCAGCAGCTTATTTCTAGTCTCGAGCTCCTACGAGCAGTACTTC. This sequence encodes CASSLFLVSSSYEQYF.

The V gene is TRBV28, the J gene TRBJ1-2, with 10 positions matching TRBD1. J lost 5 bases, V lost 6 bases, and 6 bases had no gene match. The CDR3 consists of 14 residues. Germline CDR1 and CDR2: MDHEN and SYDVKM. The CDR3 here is CASRTGTGDYGYTF. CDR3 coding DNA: TGTGCCAGCAGGACCGGGACAGGGGATTATGGCTACACCTTC.

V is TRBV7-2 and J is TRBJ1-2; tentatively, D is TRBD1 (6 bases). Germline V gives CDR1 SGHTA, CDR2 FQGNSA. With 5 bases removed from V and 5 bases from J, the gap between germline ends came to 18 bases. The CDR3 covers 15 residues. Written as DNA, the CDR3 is TGTGCCAGCAGCATTCATAGGGGGAACCTTTATGGCTACACCTTC. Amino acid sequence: CASSIHRGNLYGYTF.

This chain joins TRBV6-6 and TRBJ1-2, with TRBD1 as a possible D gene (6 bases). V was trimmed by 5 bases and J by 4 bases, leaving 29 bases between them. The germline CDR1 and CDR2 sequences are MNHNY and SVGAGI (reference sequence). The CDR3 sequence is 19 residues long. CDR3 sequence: CASSPFPKSYLRGAYGYTF. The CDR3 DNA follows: TGTGCCAGCAGTCCCTTCCCAAAGAGTTACCTCAGGGGCGCCTATGGCTACACCTTC.

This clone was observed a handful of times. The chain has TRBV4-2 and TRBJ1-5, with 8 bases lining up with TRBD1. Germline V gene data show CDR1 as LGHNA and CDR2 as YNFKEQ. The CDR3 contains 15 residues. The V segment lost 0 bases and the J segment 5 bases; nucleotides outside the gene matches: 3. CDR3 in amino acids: CASSQDPTGDQPQHF. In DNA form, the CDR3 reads TGTGCCAGCAGCCAAGATCCGACAGGGGATCAGCCCCAGCATTTT.

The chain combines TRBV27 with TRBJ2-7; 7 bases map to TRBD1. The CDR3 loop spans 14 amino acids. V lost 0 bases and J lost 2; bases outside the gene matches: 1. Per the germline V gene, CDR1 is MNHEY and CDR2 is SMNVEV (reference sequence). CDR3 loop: CASSLSQGAYEQYF. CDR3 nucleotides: TGTGCCAGCAGTTTATCGCAGGGGGCCTACGAGCAGTACTTC.

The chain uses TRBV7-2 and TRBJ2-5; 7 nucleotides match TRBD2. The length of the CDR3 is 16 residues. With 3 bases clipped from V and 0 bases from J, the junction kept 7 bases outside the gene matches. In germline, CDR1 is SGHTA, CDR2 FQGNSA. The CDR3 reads CASSFGGSPDQETQYF. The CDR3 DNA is TGTGCCAGCAGCTTTGGCGGGAGCCCTGACCAAGAGACCCAGTACTTC.

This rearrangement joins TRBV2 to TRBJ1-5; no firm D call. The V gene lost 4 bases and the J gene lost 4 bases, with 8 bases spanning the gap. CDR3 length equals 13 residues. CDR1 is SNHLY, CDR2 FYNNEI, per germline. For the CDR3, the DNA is TGTGCCAGCAGTGCGGGAATTAATCAGCCCCAGCATTTT. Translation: CASSAGINQPQHF.